The 28 T cell receptor beta chains below were found in one sample sequenced in a study of cytomegalovirus exposure and HLA in healthy donors. Produced via immunoSEQ multiplex PCR; TCRdb's table is partial and in-frame only. The table lists about 83,000 clones, approximately 96% of them singletons, with about 1.3% in the top ten. Material for sequencing was PBMCs. These receptor sequences come from a woman under 30 in good health and CMV-seronegative.

This chain joins TRBV6-6 and TRBJ2-7; 7 bases line up with TRBD1. Trimming took 3 bases from V and 2 from J; bases not matched to a gene: 10. CDR3 length equals 16 residues. CDR1 and CDR2 from the germline V gene are MNHNY and SVGAGI (reference sequence). CDR3: CASSYPGQRNPYEQYF. CDR3 DNA sequence: TGTGCCAGCAGTTATCCGGGACAGAGGAACCCCTACGAGCAGTACTTC.

This CDR3 reads CASSQGLAGEGEQFF. In nucleotides, the CDR3 is TGTGCCAGCAGCCAAGGACTAGCGGGAGAAGGGGAGCAGTTCTTC. The J gene is TRBJ2-1, the V gene TRBV14; 12 bases are shared with TRBD2. The CDR3 extends over 15 amino acids. Germline V CDR1 and CDR2: SGHDN, FVKESK. Trimming cost V 1 base and J 10 bases; bases outside gene matches: 5.

The chain links TRBV5-5 to TRBJ2-5; TRBD1 might be the D (5 bases). The germline V gene has CDR1 SGHKS and CDR2 YYEKEE (reference sequence). CDR3 length equals 17 residues. The V end lost 1 base, the J end lost 0 bases, and 16 bases lay between the germline ends. The CDR3 protein is CASSLRLTDLYQETQYF. Written as DNA, the CDR3 is TGTGCCAGCAGCTTGCGTTTGACAGACTTGTACCAAGAGACCCAGTACTTC. The full variable domain, with the rest looked up from reference TRBV5-5 and TRBJ2-5, is DAGVTQSPTHLIKTRGQQVTLRCSPISGHKSVSWYQQVLGQGPQFIFQYYEKEERGRGNFPDRFSARQFPNYSSELNVNALLLGDSALYLCASSLRLTDLYQETQYFGPGTRLLVL.

This clone has a single count. V usage is TRBV5-1 and J usage is TRBJ2-5; maybe TRBD1 (6 bases). Germline V gives CDR1 SGHRS, CDR2 YFSETQ. The CDR3 totals 14 residues. The germline V and J ends were trimmed by 5 bases and 2 bases, with 13 bases remaining between them. The CDR3 DNA is TGCGCCAGCAGTCGATCAGGGGTACAAGAGACCCAGTACTTC. This gives the protein CASSRSGVQETQYF. The full variable domain, with the rest looked up from reference TRBV5-1 and TRBJ2-5, is KAGVTQTPRYLIKTRGQQVTLSCSPISGHRSVSWYQQTPGQGLQFLFEYFSETQRNKGNFPGRFSGRQFSNSRSEMNVSTLELGDSALYLCASSRSGVQETQYFGPGTRLLVL.

The chain recombines TRBV6-5 with TRBJ2-7, with a tentative D call TRBD1 (6 bases). The germline V and J ends were trimmed by 0 bases and 2 bases, with 11 bases remaining between them. CDR1 MNHEY and CDR2 SVGAGI come from the germline V gene. The CDR3 has 15 amino acids. In DNA form, the CDR3 reads TGTGCCAGCAGTTACTCGTACGAGGGGGCCTACGAGCAGTACTTC. It is translated as CASSYSYEGAYEQYF.

V gene TRBV6-4 combines with J gene TRBJ2-1, with TRBD2 identical over 10 bases. J gave up 9 bases and V 2 bases, and 7 bases lay outside the gene matches. This CDR3 has 15 residues. CDR1 and CDR2 from the germline V gene are MRHNA and SNTAGT. The CDR3 sequence is CASSDVSSGSAEQFF. The CDR3 coding sequence is TGTGCCAGCAGTGACGTGTCTAGCGGGAGCGCTGAGCAGTTCTTC.

V usage is TRBV9 and J usage is TRBJ1-5; D is undetermined. V lost 0 bases to trimming and J lost 7 bases, with 14 bases between them. Germline CDR1 SGDLS, CDR2 YYNGEE. The CDR3 contains 15 residues. The CDR3 reads CASSVGGSRGQPQHF. Written as DNA, the CDR3 is TGTGCCAGCAGCGTAGGTGGCTCCCGCGGGCAGCCCCAGCATTTT.

This chain connects TRBV14 to TRBJ2-5, with D possibly matching TRBD1 (6 bases). This CDR3 has 13 amino acids. V lost 5 bases and J lost 2, with 9 bases in between. Germline V gene data show CDR1 as SGHDN and CDR2 as FVKESK. CDR3 residues: CASSSDRQETQYF. CDR3 sequence (DNA): TGTGCCAGCAGCTCGGACAGACAAGAGACCCAGTACTTC. The variable domain in full, completed from reference TRBV14 and TRBJ2-5, reads EAGVTQFPSHSVIEKGQTVTLRCDPISGHDNLYWYRRVMGKEIKFLLHFVKESKQDESGMPNNRFLAERTGGTYSTLKVQPAELEDSGVYFCASSSDRQETQYFGPGTRLLVL.

This chain uses TRBV27 with TRBJ1-2; 7 nucleotides align to TRBD1. In germline, CDR1 is MNHEY, CDR2 SMNVEV (reference sequence). V lost 5 bases to trimming and J lost 8 bases; unmatched junction nucleotides: 5. The CDR3 has 12 residues. CDR3 region: CASSPTGSGYTF. CDR3 DNA sequence: TGTGCCAGCAGTCCGACAGGGTCCGGCTACACCTTC.

The chain is built from TRBV5-1 and TRBJ2-7; D possibly corresponds to TRBD1 (5 bases). Trimming stripped 0 bases from V and 7 bases from J, with 20 bases between. Germline lookup yields CDR1 SGHRS and CDR2 YFSETQ. The CDR3 length is 16 residues. The CDR3 region has the DNA TGCGCCAGCAGCTTGGTAGGGTTGTCTGTGGGGCAGGAGCAGTACTTC. Translating gives CASSLVGLSVGQEQYF.

The rearrangement joins TRBV11-2 to TRBJ1-1, with 10 bases matching TRBD1. CDR1 SGHAT and CDR2 FQNNGV come from the germline V gene. This CDR3 is built from 14 residues. The trim removed 6 bases at V and 7 bases at J, leaving 8 bases unmatched. The CDR3 spells CASRLTGGGGEAFF. As DNA, the CDR3 is TGTGCCAGCAGATTGACAGGGGGCGGTGGTGAAGCTTTCTTT. Supplemented by reference TRBV11-2 and TRBJ1-1, the full variable domain reads EAGVAQSPRYKIIEKRQSVAFWCNPISGHATLYWYQQILGQGPKLLIQFQNNGVVDDSQLPKDRFSAERLKGVDSTLKIQPAKLEDSAVYLCASRLTGGGGEAFFGQGTRLTVV.

This clone appeared a few times. One end of the junction is discordant with germline, which a read error may explain. The genes are TRBV7-9 and TRBJ2-7; D perhaps matches TRBD2 (5 bases). The CDR3 has 14 amino acids. Germline values: CDR1 SEHNR, CDR2 FQNEAQ (reference sequence). DNA of the CDR3: TGTGCCAGCAGCTTAGGAGGGATAAACAACGACCAGTACTTC. It specifies CASSLGGINNDQYF. The entire variable domain, with the rest obtained from reference TRBV7-9 and TRBJ2-7, is as follows: DTGVSQNPRHKITKRGQNVTFRCDPISEHNRLYWYRQTLGQGPEFLTYFQNEAQLEKSRLLSDRFSAERPKGSFSTLEIQRTEQGDSAMYLCASSLGGINNDQYFGPGTRLTVT.

This chain links TRBV9 with TRBJ2-7, with a tentative D call TRBD2 (6 bases). This CDR3 comprises 14 residues. V was cut by 3 bases and J by 6 bases, with 16 bases left in between. The germline CDR1 and CDR2 sequences are SGDLS and YYNGEE. The CDR3 is CASSGTLRGSEQYF. For the CDR3, the DNA is TGTGCCAGCAGCGGCACACTACGGGGGAGCGAGCAGTACTTC.

V is TRBV9 and J is TRBJ2-1; D may be TRBD2 (6 bases). Germline-derived CDR1 and CDR2 are SGDLS and YYNGEE. The CDR3 runs to 14 residues. V was shortened by 2 bases and J by 6 bases, with 12 bases between the two germline ends. CDR3 region: CASSVPGLFNEQFF. DNA of the CDR3: TGTGCCAGCAGCGTCCCCGGACTATTCAATGAGCAGTTCTTC.

For the CDR3, the DNA is TGTGCCAGCAGTCGTGACAGGGTGGAGTTCTTC. As protein: CASSRDRVEFF. V is TRBV28 and J is TRBJ2-1; TRBD1 aligns across 7 bases. Germline trimming cut 5 bases from V and 14 bases from J; bases unmatched to any gene: 6. Germline V gene lookup returns CDR1 MDHEN and CDR2 SYDVKM. The length of the CDR3 is 11 residues.

The V and J genes are TRBV25-1 and TRBJ2-7; possible D gene TRBD2, 6 bases. The V gene lost 1 base and the J gene lost 5 bases, with 12 bases spanning the gap. The CDR3 has 14 amino acids. Germline loops: CDR1 MGHDK, CDR2 SYGVNS. The CDR3 nucleotides read TGTGCCAGCAGTGAATCACTAGCAATCCACGAGCAGTACTTC. Protein: CASSESLAIHEQYF.

This clone was counted once. In DNA form, the CDR3 reads TGTGCCAGTAGTATATCCAGGGGGCACACGACCGATGAGCAGTTCTTC. Residues: CASSISRGHTTDEQFF. The chain recombines TRBV19 with TRBJ2-1; 8 bases align to TRBD1. The CDR3 is made up of 16 amino acids. V lost 2 bases, J lost 8 bases, and 11 bases stayed unmatched. Germline CDR1 reads LNHDA; CDR2 reads SQIVND (reference sequence).

The J gene is TRBJ2-7, the V gene TRBV13, with 8 bases identical to TRBD2. Losses at the gene ends were 5 bases for V and 5 bases for J; bases not matched to a gene: 5. The CDR3 is made up of 13 amino acids. The germline V gene has CDR1 PRHDT and CDR2 FYEKMQ (reference sequence). CDR3 in DNA: TGTGCCAGCAGCCCGGGGGGGGATAACGAGCAGTACTTC. The encoded protein is CASSPGGDNEQYF.

The chain carries TRBV18 and TRBJ2-1; 11 nucleotides match TRBD2. From germline, CDR1 is KGHSH and CDR2 LQKENI. This CDR3 spans 17 amino acids. V lost 1 base and J lost 5; bases outside the gene matches: 7. The CDR3, as DNA: TGTGCCAGCTCACCACTATTACTAGCGGGAGAGGACAATGAGCAGTTCTTC. The encoded protein is CASSPLLLAGEDNEQFF.

The gene calls are TRBV11-3 and TRBJ2-1; D possibly corresponds to TRBD1 (6 bases). Germline V lookup: CDR1 SGHNT, CDR2 YENEEA. This CDR3 region has 14 residues. V was shortened by 1 base and J by 7 bases, with 11 bases between the two germline ends. The CDR3 coding sequence is TGTGCCAGCAGCTTAGGGGGGCCAACGAATGAGCAGTTCTTC. This sequence encodes CASSLGGPTNEQFF. The full variable domain, with the rest looked up from reference TRBV11-3 and TRBJ2-1, is EAGVVQSPRYKIIEKKQPVAFWCNPISGHNTLYWYLQNLGQGPELLIRYENEEAVDDSQLPKDRFSAERLKGVDSTLKIQPAELGDSAVYLCASSLGGPTNEQFFGPGTRLTVL.

Here the CDR3 DNA reads TGTGCCAGCAGTTTGGCCTTCTTAGCGGATACGCAGTATTTT. Protein product: CASSLAFLADTQYF. This rearrangement joins TRBV27 to TRBJ2-3; a weak D match, TRBD2 (5 bases). Trimming removed 3 bases from V and 6 bases from J, with 13 bases in between. The CDR3 has 14 residues. Germline V gene data show CDR1 as MNHEY and CDR2 as SMNVEV (reference sequence).

The chain recombines TRBV10-3 with TRBJ1-1; no definite D call. The CDR3 sequence is 11 residues long. V shed 5 bases and J shed 7 bases, with 8 bases lying between them. Germline V gives CDR1 ENHRY, CDR2 SYGVKD. CDR3 residues: CAISTGVEAFF. CDR3 nucleotide sequence: TGTGCCATCAGTACCGGGGTTGAAGCTTTCTTT.

This chain joins TRBV6-1 and TRBJ1-1, with TRBD1 identical over 8 bases. The CDR3 runs 16 residues. Germline V gene sequence: CDR1 MNHNS, CDR2 SASEGT. The V and J ends lost 2 bases and 3 bases, in that order; junction bases with no gene match: 8. The CDR3 protein is CASSEPSTGGDTEAFF. In DNA, the CDR3 is TGTGCCAGCAGTGAACCGTCCACAGGGGGTGACACTGAAGCTTTCTTT.

The CDR3 sequence is CASSPGLGSHNEQFF. The CDR3 region has the DNA TGTGCCAGCTCACCAGGGCTCGGATCCCACAATGAGCAGTTCTTC. The gene calls are TRBV18 and TRBJ2-1; D gene ambiguous. Trimming shortened V by 2 bases and J by 5 bases, and 13 bases separated the two germline ends. Germline lookup yields CDR1 KGHSH and CDR2 LQKENI. CDR3 length: 15 amino acids. Combining the CDR3 with reference TRBV18 and TRBJ2-1 gives the whole variable domain NAGVMQNPRHLVRRRGQEARLRCSPMKGHSHVYWYRQLPEEGLKFMVYLQKENIIDESGMPKERFSAEFPKEGPSILRIQQVVRGDSAAYFCASSPGLGSHNEQFFGPGTRLTVL.

The chain employs TRBV6-5 and TRBJ2-7; the D is unclear. The germline gives CDR1 MNHEY, CDR2 SVGAGI. The CDR3 covers 14 residues. V lost 4 bases and J lost 2, with 12 bases in between. The CDR3 nucleotides read TGTGCCAGCAGTTCAGGTCCTCGCCCCTACGAGCAGTACTTC. Translated, it gives CASSSGPRPYEQYF.

The chain links TRBV18 to TRBJ2-1, with D possibly TRBD1 on 6 matching bases. This CDR3 region has 16 residues. Germline CDR1 and CDR2: KGHSH and LQKENI. With 3 bases removed from V and 2 bases from J, the gap between germline ends came to 14 bases. Here the CDR3 reads CASSPSSRQAYNEQFF. DNA for the CDR3: TGTGCCAGCTCACCGTCGAGTCGACAGGCCTACAATGAGCAGTTCTTC.

V gene TRBV18 combines with J gene TRBJ2-7, with 10 bases that match TRBD2. There are 15 residues in the CDR3. Germline V CDR1 and CDR2: KGHSH, LQKENI. V lost 4 bases and J lost 2; bases outside the gene matches: 5. CDR3 in DNA: TGTGCCAGCTCACAAGGGACTAGCGTGACCTACGAGCAGTACTTC. Translating it yields CASSQGTSVTYEQYF.

The J gene is TRBJ2-7, the V gene TRBV28; 8 bases fit TRBD1. The CDR3 length is 13 residues. CDR1 is MDHEN and CDR2 is SYDVKM in the germline V gene. The V and J ends lost 6 bases and 4 bases, in that order; junction bases with no gene match: 5. Here the CDR3 DNA reads TGTGCCAGCAGCCCGGACAGGGAATACGAGCAGTACTTC. Its translation is CASSPDREYEQYF.